The entry below describes one T cell receptor (beta chain). This receptor's antigen is unknown. Base qualities are not at hand, and no much larger clone is one base apart. Using the deep immunoSEQ assay, multiplex PCR amplified TCR CDR3 regions from genomic DNA. Extracted genomic DNA from each cell subset was spread evenly across all wells of several immunoSEQ 96-well plates, with each plate serving as a replicate. For sorted subsets, around 0.2 ug genomic DNA, equal to tens of thousands of T cell genomes, was loaded into each replicate PCR. Purified libraries were measured with a Qubit 3.0 fluorometer, size-checked on a Bioanalyzer 2100, and measured again with the KAPA Library Quantification kit. A separate single-read 150-cycle Illumina NextSeq 550 flow cell was used to sequence each immunoSEQ 96-well plate. The authors processed their data as follows. Because the immunoSEQ output held only junctional sequences and lacked quality scores, the filtering could not match the filtering applied to full-length reads. Sequences were annotated with PyIR, a Python wrapper for IgBLAST v1.9, using IMGT germline references to assign V/J genes and CDR3. Reads with weak V/J assignments (E-value above 1e-6), missing CDR3, stop codons, out-of-frame junctions, or ambiguous translated residues were removed. V3J clonotypes were defined as sequences sharing an identical inferred V gene, J gene, and CDR3 amino acid sequence. The percentage overlap between two repertoires was calculated by dividing the number of shared unique clonotypes by the size of the smaller repertoire. Repertoire richness was assessed with RTK rarefaction, the Chao1 estimator, and Recon v2.1 estimates of unobserved clonotypes. Generation probabilities for all TCRbeta clonotypes obtained by the gDNA method from a handful of donors were computed using OLGA. Sourced from immuneACCESS, this table was stored by TCRdb with only in-frame sequences that have V and J called. A share of the clones is absent; for the studies checked, an unresolved V gene accounts for under half, and the remainder has no known explanation. That table furnishes V, J and clone size, whereas the DNA furnished D and trimming. The sample records more than 2 million clones, around 95% of which are singletons. The top ten clones comprise over 0.1% of the sample.

This sample was taken from a study of shared clonotypes between healthy human individuals (dated by TCRdb to between 2020 and 2021). Turning to the overall study: The cohort comprised a couple of women and a few men aged 18 to 49 years. To estimate repertoire size and how much clonotypes are shared between individuals, the study performed deep sequencing of blood TCR repertoires from about five healthy adults. Leukapheresis yielded between about 0.94 and 9 billion PBMCs per donor. Libraries were prepared and TCR repertoires were sequenced by different laboratories using diverse techniques, in order to increase sequencing depth and limit assay-specific biases. For each donor, three plates each were used for CD4 naive and CD4 memory, two plates were used for CD8 naive, and one plate was used for CD8 memory.

The donors were healthy, HIV-negative adults who had no recently reported acute infections or vaccinations. All donors were Caucasian adults living in Nashville, Tennessee, USA. CD4+ T cells were enriched by magnetic negative selection, after which naive cells were positively selected on CD45RA and the negative fraction was taken as the memory subset. Blood was collected by leukapheresis, and PBMCs were isolated by Ficoll-Histopaque density gradient centrifugation and then cryopreserved in liquid nitrogen vapor phase. Analytical flow cytometry was used to check the purity and quantity of every magnetically sorted T cell population. From each sorted fraction, genomic DNA was isolated and quantified by UV absorbance on a Nanodrop 2000c. The investigation overall reported the following: Only blood was sampled, and tissue TCR repertoires likely differ from those in blood. Based on pairwise subsampling, the degree of clonotype sharing among donors was expected to be affected by sequencing depth. When several donors were compared, the shared fraction of clonotypes was about 5% for naive CD4, less than 4% for naive CD8, more than 2% for memory CD4, and less than 0.5% for memory CD8. Compared with non-shared clonotypes, clonotypes shared by all four sorted-subset donors had higher generation probabilities. Even with the large sequencing depth, rarefaction of the sorted-subset datasets indicated that sequencing was incomplete. Naive subsets generally had larger estimated clonotype richness than memory subsets did. Because the study included only a small number of donors, the genetic and exposure-history diversity represented was limited.

This clonotype was sampled from a man between 18 and 29 years old in good health. Sequences were obtained from naive CD4+ T cells sorted from blood. The label giving this sample's cell subset or site can be read as: CD45RA+ positively selected.

The DNA reads TGTGCCAGCAGCGTAGTCGACAGACGGAACACTGAAGCTTTCTTT. Translated, it reads CASSVVDRRNTEAFF. The V and J genes are TRBV9 and TRBJ1-1; 5 matching bases give a weak D call of TRBD1. Cut back by 0 bases and 1 base, the V and J ends lie 10 bases apart. The CDR3 starts with the cysteine, ends with the phenylalanine, and has 15 residues. The only DNA kept is the CDR3, 45 bases in frame from the first base. For CDR1 and CDR2, the germline V gene lists SGDLS and YYNGEE.